This TCR beta chain was identified in a study of shared clonotypes between healthy human individuals. Overall study: Three plates each covered CD4 naive and memory; CD8 naive two, CD8 memory one. Findings of the study overall: Exclusively blood specimens were collected; tissue repertoires likely differ.

Produced via immunoSEQ multiplex PCR; TCRdb's table is partial and in-frame only. The table records about 1 million clones, under 80% of them present only once. Points on this clone: Its antigen is currently unknown.

Trimming removed 7 bases at V and 0 bases at J, with 9 bases between. The CDR3 totals 14 residues. Germline-derived CDR1 and CDR2 are MGHRA and YSYEKL. The chain links TRBV4-1 to TRBJ1-4; D is unclear. The clonotype was recovered from a man aged 18 to 29 in good health. Sequencing was done on a sample of memory CD4+ T cells sorted from blood. The subset is: CD45RA-negative fraction. CDR3 DNA sequence: TGCGCCAGCAAGAAGACACCAACTAATGAAAAACTGTTTTTT. Its translation: CASKKTPTNEKLFF.